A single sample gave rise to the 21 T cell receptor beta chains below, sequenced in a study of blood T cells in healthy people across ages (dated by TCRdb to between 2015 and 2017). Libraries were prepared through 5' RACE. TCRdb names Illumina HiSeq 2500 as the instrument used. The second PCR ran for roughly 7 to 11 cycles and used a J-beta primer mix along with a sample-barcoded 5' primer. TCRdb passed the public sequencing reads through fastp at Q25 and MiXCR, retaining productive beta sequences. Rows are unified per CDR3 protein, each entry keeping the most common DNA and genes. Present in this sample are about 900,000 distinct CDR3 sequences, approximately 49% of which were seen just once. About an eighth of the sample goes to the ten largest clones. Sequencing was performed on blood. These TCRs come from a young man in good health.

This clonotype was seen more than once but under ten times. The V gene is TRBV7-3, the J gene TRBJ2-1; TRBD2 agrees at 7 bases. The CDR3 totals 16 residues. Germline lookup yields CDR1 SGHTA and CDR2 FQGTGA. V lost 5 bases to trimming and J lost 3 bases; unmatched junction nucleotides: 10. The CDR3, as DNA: TGTGCCAGCAGCCCCTATCCTGGGGGGGGCTACAATGAGCAGTTCTTC. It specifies CASSPYPGGGYNEQFF.

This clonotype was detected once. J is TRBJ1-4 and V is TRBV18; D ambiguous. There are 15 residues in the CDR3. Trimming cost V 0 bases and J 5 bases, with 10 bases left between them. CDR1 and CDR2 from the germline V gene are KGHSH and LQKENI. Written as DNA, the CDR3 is TGTGCCAGCTCACCACCGATGTCGGAGAATGAAAAACTGTTTTTT. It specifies CASSPPMSENEKLFF.

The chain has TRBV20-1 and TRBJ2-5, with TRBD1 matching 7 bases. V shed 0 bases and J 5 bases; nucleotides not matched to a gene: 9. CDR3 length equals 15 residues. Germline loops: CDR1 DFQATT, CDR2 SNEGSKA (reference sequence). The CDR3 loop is CSAREPTGELETQYF. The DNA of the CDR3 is TGCAGTGCTAGAGAGCCTACAGGGGAGTTGGAGACCCAGTACTTC.

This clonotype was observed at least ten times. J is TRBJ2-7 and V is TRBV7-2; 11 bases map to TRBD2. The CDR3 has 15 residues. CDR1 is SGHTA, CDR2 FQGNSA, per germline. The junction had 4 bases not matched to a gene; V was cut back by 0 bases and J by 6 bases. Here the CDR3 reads CASSLAASGGSEQYF. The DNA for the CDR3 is TGTGCCAGCAGCTTAGCGGCTAGCGGGGGGAGCGAGCAGTACTTC.

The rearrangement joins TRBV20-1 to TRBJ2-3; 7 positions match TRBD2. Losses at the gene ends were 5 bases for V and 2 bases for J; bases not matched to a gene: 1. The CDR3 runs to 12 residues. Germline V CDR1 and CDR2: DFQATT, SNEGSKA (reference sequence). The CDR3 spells CSARLATDTQYF. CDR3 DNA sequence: TGCAGTGCTCGACTAGCCACAGATACGCAGTATTTT.

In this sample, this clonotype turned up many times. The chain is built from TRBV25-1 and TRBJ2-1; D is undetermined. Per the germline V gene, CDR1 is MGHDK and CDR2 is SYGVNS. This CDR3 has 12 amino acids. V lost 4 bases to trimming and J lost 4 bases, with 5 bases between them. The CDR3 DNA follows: TGTGCCAGCAGTGCCGCATACAATGAGCAGTTCTTC. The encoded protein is CASSAAYNEQFF.

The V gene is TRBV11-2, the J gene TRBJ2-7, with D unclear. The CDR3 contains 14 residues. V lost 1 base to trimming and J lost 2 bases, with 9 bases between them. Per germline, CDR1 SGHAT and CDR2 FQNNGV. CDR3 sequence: CASSLGSAPYEQYF. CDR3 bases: TGTGCCAGCAGCTTAGGTAGTGCCCCCTACGAGCAGTACTTC. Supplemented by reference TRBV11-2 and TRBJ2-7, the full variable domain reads EAGVAQSPRYKIIEKRQSVAFWCNPISGHATLYWYQQILGQGPKLLIQFQNNGVVDDSQLPKDRFSAERLKGVDSTLKIQPAKLEDSAVYLCASSLGSAPYEQYFGPGTRLTVT.

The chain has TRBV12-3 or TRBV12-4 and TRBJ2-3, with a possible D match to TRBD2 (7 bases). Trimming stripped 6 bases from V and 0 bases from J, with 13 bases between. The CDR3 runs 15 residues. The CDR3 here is CASRRGGISTDTQYF. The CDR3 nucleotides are TGTGCCAGCAGGCGCGGGGGCATTAGCACAGATACGCAGTATTTT.

The CDR3 is CASSYDSNSNQPQHF. For the CDR3, the DNA is TGTGCCAGCAGTTACGACAGCAATAGCAATCAGCCCCAGCATTTT. V usage is TRBV6-6 and J usage is TRBJ1-5; weak D call: TRBD1 (5 bases). The CDR3 runs to 15 residues. Germline values: CDR1 MNHNY, CDR2 SVGAGI (reference sequence). Trimming pared 2 bases from V and 0 bases from J, leaving 8 bases between.

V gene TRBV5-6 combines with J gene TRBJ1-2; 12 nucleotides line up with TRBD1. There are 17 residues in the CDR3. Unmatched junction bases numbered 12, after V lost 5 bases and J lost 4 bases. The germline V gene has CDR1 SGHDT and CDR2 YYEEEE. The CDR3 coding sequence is TGTGCCAGCAGTCCCGGGACAGGGGGCCAGATTTTCTATGGCTACACCTTC. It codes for CASSPGTGGQIFYGYTF.

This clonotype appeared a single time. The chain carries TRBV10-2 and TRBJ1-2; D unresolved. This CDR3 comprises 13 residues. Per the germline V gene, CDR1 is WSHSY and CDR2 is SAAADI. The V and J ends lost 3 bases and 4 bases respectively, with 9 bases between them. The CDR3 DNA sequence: TGCGCCAGCAGTGAAGGTGGAGCCTATGGCTACACCTTC. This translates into CASSEGGAYGYTF.

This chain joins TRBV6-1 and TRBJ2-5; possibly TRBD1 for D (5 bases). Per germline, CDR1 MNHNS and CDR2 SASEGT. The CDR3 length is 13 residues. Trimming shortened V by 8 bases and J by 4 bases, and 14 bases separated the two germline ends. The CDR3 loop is CASGKGARETQYF. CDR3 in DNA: TGTGCCAGCGGGAAAGGGGCTCGAGAGACCCAGTACTTC.

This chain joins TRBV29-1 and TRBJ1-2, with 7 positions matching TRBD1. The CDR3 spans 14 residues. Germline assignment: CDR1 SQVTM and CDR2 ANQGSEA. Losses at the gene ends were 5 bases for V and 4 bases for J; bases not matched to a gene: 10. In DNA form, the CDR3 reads TGCAGCGTTAGGGGAGGGGGCAAAGGCTATGGCTACACCTTC. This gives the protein CSVRGGGKGYGYTF.

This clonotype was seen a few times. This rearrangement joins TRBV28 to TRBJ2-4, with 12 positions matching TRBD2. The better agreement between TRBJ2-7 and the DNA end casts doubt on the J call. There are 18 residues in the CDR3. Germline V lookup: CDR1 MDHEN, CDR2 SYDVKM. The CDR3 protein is CASSIQGLLAGGLDEQYF. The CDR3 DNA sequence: TGTGCCAGCAGTATACAGGGTTTGCTAGCGGGGGGGCTTGACGAGCAGTACTTC.

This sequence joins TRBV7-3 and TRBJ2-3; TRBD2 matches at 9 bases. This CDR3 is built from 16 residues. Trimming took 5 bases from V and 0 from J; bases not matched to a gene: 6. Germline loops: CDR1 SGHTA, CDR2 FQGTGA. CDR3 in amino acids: CASSRSGGRSTDTQYF. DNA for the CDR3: TGTGCCAGCAGCAGAAGCGGGGGGCGTAGCACAGATACGCAGTATTTT.

DNA for the CDR3: TGCAGTGCTAGCGTCCTCGGGGACAGAAATAACTATGGCTACACCTTC. This sequence encodes CSASVLGDRNNYGYTF. The chain links TRBV20-1 to TRBJ1-2; TRBD1 agrees at 7 bases. This CDR3 has 16 amino acids. V lost 3 bases, J lost 1 base, and 11 bases stayed unmatched. Per the germline V gene, CDR1 is DFQATT and CDR2 is SNEGSKA (reference sequence).

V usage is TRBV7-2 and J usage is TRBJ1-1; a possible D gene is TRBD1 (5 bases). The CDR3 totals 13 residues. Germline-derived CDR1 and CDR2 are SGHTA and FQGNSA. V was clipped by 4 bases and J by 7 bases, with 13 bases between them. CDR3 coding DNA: TGTGCCAGCAGCTGGGGAGTCGGGGGTGAAGCTTTCTTT. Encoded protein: CASSWGVGGEAFF.

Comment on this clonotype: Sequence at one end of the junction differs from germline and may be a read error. The chain's CDR3 is CASSPTVSNRPQHF. CDR3 DNA: TGTGCCAGTAGTCCTACAGTTAGCAATCGGCCCCAGCATTTT. The rearrangement links TRBV19 to TRBJ1-5; D is unresolved. Looked up from germline, CDR1 is LNHDA and CDR2 is SQIVND (reference sequence). CDR3 length: 14 amino acids.

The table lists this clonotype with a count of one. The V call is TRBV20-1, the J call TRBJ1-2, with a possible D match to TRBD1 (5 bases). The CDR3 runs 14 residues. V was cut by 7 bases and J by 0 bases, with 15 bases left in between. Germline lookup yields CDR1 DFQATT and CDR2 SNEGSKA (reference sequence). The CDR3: CSVPPTGTNYGYTF. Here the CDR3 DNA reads TGCAGTGTCCCCCCCACAGGAACTAACTATGGCTACACCTTC.

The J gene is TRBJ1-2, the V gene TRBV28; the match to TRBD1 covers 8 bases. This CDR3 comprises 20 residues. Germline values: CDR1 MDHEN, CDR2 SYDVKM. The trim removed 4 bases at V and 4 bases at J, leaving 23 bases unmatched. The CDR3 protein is CASSSHTLRGRRTEVYGYTF. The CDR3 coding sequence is TGTGCCAGCAGTTCGCATACCCTCAGGGGGCGTCGCACGGAAGTCTATGGCTACACCTTC.

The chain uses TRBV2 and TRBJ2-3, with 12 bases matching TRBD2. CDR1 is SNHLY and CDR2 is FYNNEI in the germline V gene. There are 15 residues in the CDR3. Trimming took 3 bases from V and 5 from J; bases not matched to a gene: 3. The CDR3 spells CASSDGLAGIDTQYF. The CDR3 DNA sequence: TGTGCCAGCAGTGATGGACTAGCGGGGATAGATACGCAGTATTTT.